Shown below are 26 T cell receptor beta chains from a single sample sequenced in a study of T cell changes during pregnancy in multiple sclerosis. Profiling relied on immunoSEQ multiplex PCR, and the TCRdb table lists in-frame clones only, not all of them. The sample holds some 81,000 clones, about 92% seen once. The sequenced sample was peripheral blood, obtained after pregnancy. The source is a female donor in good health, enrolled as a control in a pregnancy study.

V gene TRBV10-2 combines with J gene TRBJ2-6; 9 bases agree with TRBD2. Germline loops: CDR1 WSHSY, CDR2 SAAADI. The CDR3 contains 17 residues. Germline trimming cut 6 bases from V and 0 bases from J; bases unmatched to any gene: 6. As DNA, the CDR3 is TGCGCCAGCAGAGCTAGCGGGGCCGGCTCTGGGGCCAACGTCCTGACTTTC. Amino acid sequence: CASRASGAGSGANVLTF.

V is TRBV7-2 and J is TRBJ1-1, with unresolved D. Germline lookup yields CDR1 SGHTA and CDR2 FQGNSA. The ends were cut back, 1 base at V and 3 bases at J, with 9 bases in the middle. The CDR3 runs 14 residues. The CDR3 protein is CASSLDFLDTEAFF. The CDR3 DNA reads TGTGCCAGCAGCTTAGACTTCCTGGACACTGAAGCTTTCTTT.

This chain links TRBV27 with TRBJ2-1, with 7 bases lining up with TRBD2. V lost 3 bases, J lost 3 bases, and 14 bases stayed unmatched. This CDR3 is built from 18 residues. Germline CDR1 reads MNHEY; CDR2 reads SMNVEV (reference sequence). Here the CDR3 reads CASSFLSSGNHNYNEQFF. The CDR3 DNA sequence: TGTGCCAGCAGTTTCTTGTCTAGCGGAAATCATAACTACAATGAGCAGTTCTTC.

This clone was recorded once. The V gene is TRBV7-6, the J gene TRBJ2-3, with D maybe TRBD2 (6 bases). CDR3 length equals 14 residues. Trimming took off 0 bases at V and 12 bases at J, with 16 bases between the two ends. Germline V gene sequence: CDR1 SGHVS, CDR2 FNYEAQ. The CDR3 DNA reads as TGTGCCAGCAGCTTAGCAGAAGGGCGGGGATACCAGTATTTT. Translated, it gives CASSLAEGRGYQYF.

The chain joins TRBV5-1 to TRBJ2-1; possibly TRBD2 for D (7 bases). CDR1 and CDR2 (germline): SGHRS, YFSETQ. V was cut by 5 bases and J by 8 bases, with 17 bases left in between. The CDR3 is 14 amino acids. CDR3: CASRSAGARHEQFF. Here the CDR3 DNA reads TGCGCCAGCAGGTCGGCGGGGGCCAGGCATGAGCAGTTCTTC.

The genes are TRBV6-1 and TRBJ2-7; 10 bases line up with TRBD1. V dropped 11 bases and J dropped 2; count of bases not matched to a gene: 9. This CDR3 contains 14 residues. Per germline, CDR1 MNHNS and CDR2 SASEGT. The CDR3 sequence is CAVETGTGAYEQYF. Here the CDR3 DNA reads TGTGCCGTGGAAACCGGGACAGGGGCCTACGAGCAGTACTTC.

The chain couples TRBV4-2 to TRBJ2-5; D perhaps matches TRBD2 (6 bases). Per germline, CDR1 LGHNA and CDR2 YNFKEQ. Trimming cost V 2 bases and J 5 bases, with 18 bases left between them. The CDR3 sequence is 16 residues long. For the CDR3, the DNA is TGTGCCAGCAGCCAAAAATCGGGTTCGGGAGCGGAGACCCAGTACTTC. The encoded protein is CASSQKSGSGAETQYF.

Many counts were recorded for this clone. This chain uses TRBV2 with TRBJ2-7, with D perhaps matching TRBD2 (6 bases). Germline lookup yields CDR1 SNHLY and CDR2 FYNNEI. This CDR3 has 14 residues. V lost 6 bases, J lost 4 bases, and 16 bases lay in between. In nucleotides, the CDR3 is TGTGCCAGCAGGCCGGGACTCAGCCAATACGAGCAGTACTTC. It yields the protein CASRPGLSQYEQYF.

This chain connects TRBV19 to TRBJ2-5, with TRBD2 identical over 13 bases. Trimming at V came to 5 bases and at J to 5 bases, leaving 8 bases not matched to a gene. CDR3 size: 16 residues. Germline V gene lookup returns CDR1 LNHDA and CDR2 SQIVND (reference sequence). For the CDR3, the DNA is TGTGCCAGTAGTCCGGGACTAGCGGGGCCGCTGGAGACCCAGTACTTC. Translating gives CASSPGLAGPLETQYF. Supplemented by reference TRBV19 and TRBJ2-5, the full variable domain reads DGGITQSPKYLFRKEGQNVTLSCEQNLNHDAMYWYRQDPGQGLRLIYYSQIVNDFQKGDIAEGYSVSREKKESFPLTVTSAQKNPTAFYLCASSPGLAGPLETQYFGPGTRLLVL.

The CDR3 DNA follows: TGTGCCAGCTCACCTAAAATAAACAGGGTTTCACAACAGCATTTT. Protein product: CASSPKINRVSQQHF. The chain is built from TRBV6-5 and TRBJ1-5; a possible D gene is TRBD1 (6 bases). CDR1 is MNHEY, CDR2 SVGAGI, per germline. There are 15 residues in the CDR3. V lost 8 bases, J lost 13 bases, and 27 bases lay in between.

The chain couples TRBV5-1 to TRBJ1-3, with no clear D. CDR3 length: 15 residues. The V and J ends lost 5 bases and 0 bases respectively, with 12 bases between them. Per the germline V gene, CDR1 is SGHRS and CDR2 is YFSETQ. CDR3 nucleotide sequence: TGCGCCAGCAGTGGGGAGGGCACCTCTGGAAACACCATATATTTT. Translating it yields CASSGEGTSGNTIYF. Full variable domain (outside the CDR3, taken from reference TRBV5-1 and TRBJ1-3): KAGVTQTPRYLIKTRGQQVTLSCSPISGHRSVSWYQQTPGQGLQFLFEYFSETQRNKGNFPGRFSGRQFSNSRSEMNVSTLELGDSALYLCASSGEGTSGNTIYFGEGSWLTVV.

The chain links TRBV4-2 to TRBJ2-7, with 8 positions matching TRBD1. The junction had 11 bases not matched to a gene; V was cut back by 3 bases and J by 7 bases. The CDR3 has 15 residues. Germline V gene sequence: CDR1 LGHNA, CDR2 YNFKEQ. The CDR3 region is CASSQRGQGAREQYF. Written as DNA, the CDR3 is TGTGCCAGCAGCCAGAGGGGGCAGGGGGCGCGGGAGCAGTACTTC.

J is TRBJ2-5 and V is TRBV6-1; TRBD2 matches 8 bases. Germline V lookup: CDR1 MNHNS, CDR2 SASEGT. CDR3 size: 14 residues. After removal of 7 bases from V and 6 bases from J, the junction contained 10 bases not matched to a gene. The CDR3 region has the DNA TGTGCCAGCATAGGTCCGGGGGGGAAGCAGACCCAGTACTTC. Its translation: CASIGPGGKQTQYF.

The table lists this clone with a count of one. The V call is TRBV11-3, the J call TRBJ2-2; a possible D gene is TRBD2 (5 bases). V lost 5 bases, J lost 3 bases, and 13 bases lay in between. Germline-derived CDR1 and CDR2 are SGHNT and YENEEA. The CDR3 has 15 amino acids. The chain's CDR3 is CASSPGGLDTGELFF. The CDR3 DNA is TGTGCCAGCAGCCCAGGAGGCTTGGACACCGGGGAGCTGTTTTTT.

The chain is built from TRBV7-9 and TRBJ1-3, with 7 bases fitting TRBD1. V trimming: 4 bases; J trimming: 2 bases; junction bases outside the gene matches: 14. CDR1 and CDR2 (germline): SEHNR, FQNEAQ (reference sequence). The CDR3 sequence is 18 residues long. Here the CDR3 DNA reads TGTGCCAGCAGCTCGTCGACAAGGACAGGACCTACTGGAAACACCATATATTTT. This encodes CASSSSTRTGPTGNTIYF. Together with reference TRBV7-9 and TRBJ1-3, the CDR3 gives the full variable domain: DTGVSQNPRHKITKRGQNVTFRCDPISEHNRLYWYRQTLGQGPEFLTYFQNEAQLEKSRLLSDRFSAERPKGSFSTLEIQRTEQGDSAMYLCASSSSTRTGPTGNTIYFGEGSWLTVV.

In DNA, the CDR3 is TGTGCCAGCAGTCCCCGGGGGGGCAACTCCTACGAGCAGTACTTC. It is translated as CASSPRGGNSYEQYF. The chain uses TRBV25-1 and TRBJ2-7; 8 positions agree with TRBD2. V trimming: 5 bases; J trimming: 0 bases; junction bases outside the gene matches: 6. Germline lookup yields CDR1 MGHDK and CDR2 SYGVNS. This CDR3 region has 15 residues.

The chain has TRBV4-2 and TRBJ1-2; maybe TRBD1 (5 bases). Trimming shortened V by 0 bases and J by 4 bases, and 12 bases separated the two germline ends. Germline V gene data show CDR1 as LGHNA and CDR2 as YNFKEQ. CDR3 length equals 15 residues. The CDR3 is CASSQDRGGSYGYTF. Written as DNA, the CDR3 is TGTGCCAGCAGCCAAGATCGGGGGGGAAGCTATGGCTACACCTTC.

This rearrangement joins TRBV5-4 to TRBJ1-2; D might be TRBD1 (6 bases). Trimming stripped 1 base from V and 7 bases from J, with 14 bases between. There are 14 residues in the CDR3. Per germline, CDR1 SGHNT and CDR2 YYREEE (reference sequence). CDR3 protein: CASSLTGTKGGYTF. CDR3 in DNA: TGTGCCAGCAGCTTGACTGGGACAAAGGGTGGCTACACCTTC.

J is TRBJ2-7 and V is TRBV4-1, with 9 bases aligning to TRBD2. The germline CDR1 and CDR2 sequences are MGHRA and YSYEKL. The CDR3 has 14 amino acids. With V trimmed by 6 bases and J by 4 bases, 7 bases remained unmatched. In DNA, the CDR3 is TGCGCCAGCAGTCTAGAGCGGGGGGATTACGAGCAGTACTTC. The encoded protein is CASSLERGDYEQYF.

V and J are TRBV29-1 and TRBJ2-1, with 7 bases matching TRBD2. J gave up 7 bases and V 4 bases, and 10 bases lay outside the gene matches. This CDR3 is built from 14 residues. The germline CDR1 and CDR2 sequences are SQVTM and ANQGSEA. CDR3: CSVGVSGGWNEQFF. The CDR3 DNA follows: TGCAGCGTTGGGGTCTCGGGGGGTTGGAATGAGCAGTTCTTC.

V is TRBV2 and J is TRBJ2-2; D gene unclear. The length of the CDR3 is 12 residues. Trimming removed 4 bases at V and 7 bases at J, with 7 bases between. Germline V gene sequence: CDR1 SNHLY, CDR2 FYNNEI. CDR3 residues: CASSVVGGELFF. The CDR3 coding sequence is TGTGCCAGCAGTGTAGTTGGCGGGGAGCTGTTTTTT.

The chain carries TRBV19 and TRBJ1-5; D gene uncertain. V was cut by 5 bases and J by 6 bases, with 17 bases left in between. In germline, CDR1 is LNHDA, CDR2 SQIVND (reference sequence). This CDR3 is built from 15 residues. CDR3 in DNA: TGTGCCAGTAGTGGGCCCAATGCGGGTATTCAGCCCCAGCATTTT. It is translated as CASSGPNAGIQPQHF. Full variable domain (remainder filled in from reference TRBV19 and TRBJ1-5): DGGITQSPKYLFRKEGQNVTLSCEQNLNHDAMYWYRQDPGQGLRLIYYSQIVNDFQKGDIAEGYSVSREKKESFPLTVTSAQKNPTAFYLCASSGPNAGIQPQHFGDGTRLSIL.

CDR3 bases: TGTGCCAGCAGCGTAGGTTTAACCCCAGGGGGAAACACCATATATTTT. It encodes CASSVGLTPGGNTIYF. The rearrangement joins TRBV9 to TRBJ1-3, with a tentative D call TRBD1 (5 bases). V was shortened by 0 bases and J by 4 bases, with 14 bases between the two germline ends. Germline CDR1 is SGDLS and CDR2 is YYNGEE. The CDR3 contains 16 residues. The whole variable domain, remainder taken from reference TRBV9 and TRBJ1-3, is DSGVTQTPKHLITATGQRVTLRCSPRSGDLSVYWYQQSLDQGLQFLIQYYNGEERAKGNILERFSAQQFPDLHSELNLSSLELGDSALYFCASSVGLTPGGNTIYFGEGSWLTVV.

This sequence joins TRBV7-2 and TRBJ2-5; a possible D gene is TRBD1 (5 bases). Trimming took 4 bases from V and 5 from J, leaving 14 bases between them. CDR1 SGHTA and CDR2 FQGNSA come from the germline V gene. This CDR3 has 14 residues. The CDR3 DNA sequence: TGTGCCAGCAGCTCTCGAGAGGCAGGGGAGACCCAGTACTTC. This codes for CASSSREAGETQYF.

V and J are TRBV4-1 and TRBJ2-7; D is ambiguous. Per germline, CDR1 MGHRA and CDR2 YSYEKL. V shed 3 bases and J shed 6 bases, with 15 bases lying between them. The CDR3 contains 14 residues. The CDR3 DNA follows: TGCGCCAGCAGCCAGGTTGCTCTCTCACTCGAGCAGTACTTC. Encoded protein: CASSQVALSLEQYF.

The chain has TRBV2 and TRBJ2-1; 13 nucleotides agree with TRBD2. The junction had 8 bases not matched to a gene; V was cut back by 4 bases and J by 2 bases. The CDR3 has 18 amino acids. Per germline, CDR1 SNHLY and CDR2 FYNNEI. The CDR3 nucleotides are TGTGCCAGCAGTGTACTAGCGGGAGGGGCTGAGGCCTACAATGAGCAGTTCTTC. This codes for CASSVLAGGAEAYNEQFF. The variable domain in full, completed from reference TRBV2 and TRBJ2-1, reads EPEVTQTPSHQVTQMGQEVILRCVPISNHLYFYWYRQILGQKVEFLVSFYNNEISEKSEIFDDQFSVERPDGSNFTLKIRSTKLEDSAMYFCASSVLAGGAEAYNEQFFGPGTRLTVL.